The 8 T cell receptor beta chains listed next were all sequenced from one sample in a study of shared clonotypes between healthy human individuals. Using immunoSEQ multiplex PCR, the repertoire was profiled, and TCRdb retains in-frame clones only, with some absent. In the table there are some 1,100,000 clones, 78% of which are singletons. Sequencing used memory CD4+ T cells from PBMCs. Indicated subset: CD45RA-negative fraction. The receptor source for this set is a man younger than 35 in good health. Some clones in this sample may be carry-over from other donors' samples.

A remark on this clone: The identical CDR3 is also encoded by other nucleotide sequences in the sample. The chain uses TRBV9 and TRBJ2-4; D perhaps matches TRBD1 (6 bases). CDR1 is SGDLS and CDR2 is YYNGEE in the germline V gene. The CDR3 covers 13 residues. Trimming stripped 0 bases from V and 5 bases from J, with 6 bases between. CDR3 loop: CASSVGTENIQYF. In nucleotides, the CDR3 is TGTGCCAGCAGCGTAGGGACAGAAAACATTCAGTACTTC. The full variable domain, its missing parts supplied by reference TRBV9 and TRBJ2-4, is DSGVTQTPKHLITATGQRVTLRCSPRSGDLSVYWYQQSLDQGLQFLIQYYNGEERAKGNILERFSAQQFPDLHSELNLSSLELGDSALYFCASSVGTENIQYFGAGTRLSVL.

This clone was seen more than once but under ten times. The chain carries TRBV4-1 and TRBJ2-2; D gene uncertain. The CDR3 contains 13 residues. The ends were cut back, 11 bases at V and 3 bases at J, with 13 bases in the middle. The germline CDR1 and CDR2 sequences are MGHRA and YSYEKL. Here the CDR3 reads CAASPRDTGELFF. The CDR3 region has the DNA TGCGCCGCATCACCCCGAGACACCGGGGAGCTGTTTTTT.

This clone was detected only once. The gene calls are TRBV28 and TRBJ1-2; 8 bases map to TRBD1. Germline V gene data show CDR1 as MDHEN and CDR2 as SYDVKM. After removal of 2 bases from V and 6 bases from J, the junction contained 5 bases not matched to a gene. This CDR3 region has 14 residues. Here the CDR3 DNA reads TGTGCCAGCAGTTTAGGACAGGGATTTCATGGCTACACCTTC. Protein sequence: CASSLGQGFHGYTF.

The V call is TRBV21-1, the J call TRBJ1-5. TRBV21-1 is listed as a pseudogene. The CDR3 has 16 residues. The CDR3 loop is CASSYTAGQLNQPQHF. The CDR3 DNA follows: TGTGCCAGCAGCTACACTGCGGGGCAACTCAATCAGCCCCAGCATTTT.

Here the CDR3 DNA reads TGTGCCAGCAGCTTAGATCCCCCCAATGAGCAGTTCTTC. Its protein product is CASSLDPPNEQFF. This chain uses TRBV11-2 with TRBJ2-1; D gene uncertain. Germline V gene data show CDR1 as SGHAT and CDR2 as FQNNGV. V lost 0 bases and J 6 bases, leaving 6 bases between the germline ends. The CDR3 consists of 13 residues.

Points on this clone: Different DNA sequences within this sample yield the same CDR3. V is TRBV19 and J is TRBJ2-1; D might be TRBD1 (5 bases). The CDR3 has 14 amino acids. The germline V gene encodes CDR1 LNHDA and CDR2 SQIVND (reference sequence). The V end lost 6 bases, the J end lost 3 bases, and 12 bases lay between the germline ends. The CDR3 spells CASSDRGYYNEQFF. The CDR3 DNA follows: TGTGCCAGTAGCGATAGGGGATACTACAATGAGCAGTTCTTC.

V usage is TRBV5-1 and J usage is TRBJ2-7; D gene uncertain. Germline values: CDR1 SGHRS, CDR2 YFSETQ. V was cut by 3 bases and J by 3 bases, with 10 bases left in between. There are 13 residues in the CDR3. The DNA for the CDR3 is TGCGCCAGCAGCTCCGTCCCGATCTACGAGCAGTACTTC. Its protein product is CASSSVPIYEQYF. Filled out from reference TRBV5-1 and TRBJ2-7, the complete variable domain reads KAGVTQTPRYLIKTRGQQVTLSCSPISGHRSVSWYQQTPGQGLQFLFEYFSETQRNKGNFPGRFSGRQFSNSRSEMNVSTLELGDSALYLCASSSVPIYEQYFGPGTRLTVT.

The chain couples TRBV19 to TRBJ1-2, with D perhaps TRBD1 (5 bases). This CDR3 contains 15 residues. Trimming took off 2 bases at V and 0 bases at J, with 10 bases between the two ends. CDR1 LNHDA and CDR2 SQIVND come from the germline V gene (reference sequence). CDR3 loop: CASSIRDGANYGYTF. In DNA form, the CDR3 reads TGTGCCAGTAGTATACGGGACGGTGCTAACTATGGCTACACCTTC. The entire variable domain, with the rest obtained from reference TRBV19 and TRBJ1-2, is as follows: DGGITQSPKYLFRKEGQNVTLSCEQNLNHDAMYWYRQDPGQGLRLIYYSQIVNDFQKGDIAEGYSVSREKKESFPLTVTSAQKNPTAFYLCASSIRDGANYGYTFGSGTRLTVV.